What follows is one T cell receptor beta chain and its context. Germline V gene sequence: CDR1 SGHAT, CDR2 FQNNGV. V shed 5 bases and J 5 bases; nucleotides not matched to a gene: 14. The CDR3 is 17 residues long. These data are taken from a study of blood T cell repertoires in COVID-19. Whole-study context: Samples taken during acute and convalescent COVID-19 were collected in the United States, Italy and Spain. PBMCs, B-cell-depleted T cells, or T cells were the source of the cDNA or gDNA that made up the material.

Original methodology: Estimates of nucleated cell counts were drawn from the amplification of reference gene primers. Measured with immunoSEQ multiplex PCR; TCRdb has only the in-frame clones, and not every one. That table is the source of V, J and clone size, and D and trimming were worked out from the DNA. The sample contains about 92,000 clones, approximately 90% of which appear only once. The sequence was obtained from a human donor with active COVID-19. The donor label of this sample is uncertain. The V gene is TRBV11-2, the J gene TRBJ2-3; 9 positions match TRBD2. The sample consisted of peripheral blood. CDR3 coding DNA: TGTGCCAGCAGCCCGCCACCGAGCGGGGGGACTGGAGATACGCAGTATTTT. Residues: CASSPPPSGGTGDTQYF.